This TCR beta chain was documented in a study of human T cells and chemical hapten exposure. Study outcomes and limitations: No change in TCRs above 1 in 1000 frequency was produced by DPC sensitization.

The sample's time point: pre-sensitization, week 0. Described treatment: therapeutic diphenylcyclopropenone sensitization with weekly scalp DPC. Extraction of total RNA was performed on unfractionated whole blood. CDR1 MDHEN and CDR2 SYDVKM come from the germline V gene. This CDR3 is built from 15 residues. Trimming left V 4 bases short and J 0 bases short, with 7 bases between. MiXCR, applied by TCRdb to the RACE reads, yields one record per CDR3 protein. The data contain 33,000 or so distinct CDR3 sequences, around 12% of them seen just once; the ten biggest clones take up approximately 1.9%. Judged by abundance, this clonotype is medium-sized. Its antigen is currently unknown.

J is TRBJ2-6 and V is TRBV28; D gene ambiguous. The specimen was whole blood, collected in connection with sensitization to the hapten diphenylcyclopropenone (DPC). The receptor's source is a woman in her forties with alopecia areata. Some clones in this sample may be carry-over from other donors' samples. The CDR3 sequence is CASSSERSGANVLTF. DNA for the CDR3: TGTGCCAGCAGTTCTGAACGCTCTGGGGCCAACGTCCTGACTTTC.